One and the same sample provided the 22 T cell receptor beta chains below, sequenced in a study of CD8+ T cells in alopecia areata. Reverse transcription of extracted RNA yielded cDNA, which provided the sequencing template. Here immunoSEQ multiplex PCR was the method, and the copy in TCRdb shows in-frame clones only, minus some. The repertoire holds fewer than 200,000 clones, with approximately 62% as singletons. Described treatment: oral pan-JAK inhibitor, 5-10 mg twice daily. Sequenced here: CD4+ T cells sorted from blood, sampled at week 24, from a patient treated with tofacitinib. All receptors derive from a human donor with alopecia areata.

The J gene is TRBJ1-2, the V gene TRBV27; D call uncertain. Germline V gives CDR1 MNHEY, CDR2 SMNVEV (reference sequence). The CDR3 runs to 14 residues. With 6 bases removed from V and 5 bases from J, the gap between germline ends came to 16 bases. CDR3 protein: CASSDNPHVYGYTF. The CDR3 DNA is TGTGCCAGCAGCGACAACCCGCATGTTTATGGCTACACCTTC.

The rearrangement links TRBV25-1 to TRBJ1-2, with unresolved D. CDR3 length equals 14 residues. Trimming shortened V by 5 bases and J by 4 bases, and 14 bases separated the two germline ends. The germline V gene encodes CDR1 MGHDK and CDR2 SYGVNS. The CDR3, as DNA: TGTGCCAGCAGTCACGGAGCAGGAAGCTATGGCTACACCTTC. This gives the protein CASSHGAGSYGYTF.

This clone was counted only a few times. V gene TRBV13 combines with J gene TRBJ2-7, with D possibly called TRBD1 or TRBD2 (5 bases each). Per the germline V gene, CDR1 is PRHDT and CDR2 is FYEKMQ (reference sequence). CDR3 length: 16 residues. V lost 4 bases to trimming and J lost 2 bases, with 18 bases between them. CDR3 sequence (DNA): TGTGCCAGCAGCTCTAACCAACCGGGACCTCCCTACGAGCAGTACTTC. Translating gives CASSSNQPGPPYEQYF.

The chain has TRBV11-2 and TRBJ1-1, with unresolved D. This CDR3 has 15 amino acids. Germline lookup yields CDR1 SGHAT and CDR2 FQNNGV. V was pared by 3 bases and J by 1 base, with 12 bases between. CDR3: CASSFSRVANTEAFF. CDR3 coding DNA: TGTGCCAGCAGCTTCTCAAGGGTGGCGAACACTGAAGCTTTCTTT. The full variable domain, with the rest looked up from reference TRBV11-2 and TRBJ1-1, is EAGVAQSPRYKIIEKRQSVAFWCNPISGHATLYWYQQILGQGPKLLIQFQNNGVVDDSQLPKDRFSAERLKGVDSTLKIQPAKLEDSAVYLCASSFSRVANTEAFFGQGTRLTVV.

V and J are TRBV25-1 and TRBJ1-1; no firm D call. The CDR3 spans 15 residues. Germline V gene data show CDR1 as MGHDK and CDR2 as SYGVNS. V shed 4 bases and J shed 3 bases, with 15 bases lying between them. CDR3 in DNA: TGTGCCAGCAGTGGGGAATGGGGTCCCGACACTGAAGCTTTCTTT. Residues: CASSGEWGPDTEAFF. Variable domain in full (rest from reference TRBV25-1 and TRBJ1-1): EADIYQTPRYLVIGTGKKITLECSQTMGHDKMYWYQQDPGMELHLIHYSYGVNSTEKGDLSSESTVSRIRTEHFPLTLESARPSHTSQYLCASSGEWGPDTEAFFGQGTRLTVV.

This clone was recorded a few times. V and J are TRBV29-1 and TRBJ1-1; tentatively, D is TRBD1 (5 bases). Germline V gene data show CDR1 as SQVTM and CDR2 as ANQGSEA. V lost 6 bases, J lost 0 bases, and 11 bases lay in between. CDR3 length equals 13 residues. This CDR3 reads CSVTRVLNTEAFF. CDR3 DNA sequence: TGCAGCGTGACCAGGGTTTTGAACACTGAAGCTTTCTTT. The entire variable domain, with the rest obtained from reference TRBV29-1 and TRBJ1-1, is as follows: SAVISQKPSRDICQRGTSLTIQCQVDSQVTMMFWYRQQPGQSLTLIATANQGSEATYESGFVIDKFPISRPNLTFSTLTVSNMSPEDSSIYLCSVTRVLNTEAFFGQGTRLTVV.

The CDR3 here is CAWSEVHYTDTQYF. The CDR3, as DNA: TGTGCCTGGAGTGAGGTACACTACACAGATACGCAGTATTTT. The chain has TRBV30 and TRBJ2-3; unclear D gene. The V gene's germline CDR1 is GTSNPN and CDR2 SVGIG (reference sequence). Between the trimmed V and J ends, which lost 1 base and 2 bases, there was a span of 10 bases. The CDR3 spans 14 residues.

V and J are TRBV7-8 and TRBJ1-5; no firm D call. CDR3 length: 15 residues. CDR1 is SGHVS, CDR2 FQNEAQ, per germline. V dropped 5 bases and J dropped 4 bases, with 15 bases sitting between them. The CDR3, as DNA: TGTGCCAGCAGCACGTACACCGGAAAGAATCAGCCCCAGCATTTT. Protein sequence: CASSTYTGKNQPQHF.

The chain links TRBV29-1 to TRBJ1-3, with D unclear. The CDR3 runs 12 residues. Germline CDR1 SQVTM, CDR2 ANQGSEA. Deletions cut 4 bases from V and 2 bases from J, with 6 bases between. In nucleotides, the CDR3 is TGCAGCGTTGTTAAGACTGGAAACACCATATATTTT. Translated, it gives CSVVKTGNTIYF.

The CDR3 loop is CASSLGSYNMNTEAFF. CDR3 DNA: TGTGCCAGCAGCTTAGGCAGTTACAACATGAACACTGAAGCTTTCTTT. V usage is TRBV7-9 and J usage is TRBJ1-1; D is uncertain. CDR1 is SEHNR and CDR2 is FQNEAQ in the germline V gene (reference sequence). Trimming took off 1 base at V and 0 bases at J, with 12 bases between the two ends. This CDR3 spans 16 amino acids.

This clone was observed once. The chain uses TRBV10-3 and TRBJ2-3; 7 bases align to TRBD1. The germline V gene encodes CDR1 ENHRY and CDR2 SYGVKD. The CDR3 is 13 residues long. The V segment lost 5 bases and the J segment 1 base; nucleotides outside the gene matches: 0. The CDR3 is CAISTGGTDTQYF. The CDR3 DNA follows: TGTGCCATCAGTACAGGGGGCACAGATACGCAGTATTTT.

The genes are TRBV9 and TRBJ2-1, with TRBD2 matching over 7 bases. The CDR3 length is 13 residues. The V gene's germline CDR1 is SGDLS and CDR2 YYNGEE. The V and J ends lost 3 bases and 9 bases, in that order; junction bases with no gene match: 6. The CDR3 nucleotides are TGTGCCAGCAGCGCGGGGGGTCTGGGTGAGCAGTTCTTC. It is translated as CASSAGGLGEQFF.

This clone was detected once. This sequence joins TRBV5-1 and TRBJ2-5; D gene ambiguous. From germline, CDR1 is SGHRS and CDR2 YFSETQ. CDR3 size: 13 residues. V was clipped by 0 bases and J by 5 bases, with 8 bases between them. CDR3 protein: CASSLGKLETQYF. The CDR3 DNA is TGCGCCAGCAGCTTGGGCAAATTGGAGACCCAGTACTTC.

CDR3 nucleotide sequence: TGTGCCAGCAGTTTATTCCCAAGCTCGGAGACCCAGTACTTC. Its translation: CASSLFPSSETQYF. The rearrangement uses TRBV27 and TRBJ2-5; D remains unclear. Germline V gene sequence: CDR1 MNHEY, CDR2 SMNVEV (reference sequence). The V and J ends lost 1 base and 5 bases respectively, with 11 bases between them. The CDR3 has 14 residues.

In this sample, this clone turned up a few times. The rearrangement links TRBV6-1 to TRBJ1-2; D remains ambiguous. Trimming pared 3 bases from V and 5 bases from J, leaving 13 bases between. The CDR3 is made up of 14 amino acids. Per the germline V gene, CDR1 is MNHNS and CDR2 is SASEGT. CDR3 sequence (DNA): TGTGCCAGCAGTGAGGCATCGCCCGGTTATGGCTACACCTTC. The encoded protein is CASSEASPGYGYTF.

J is TRBJ2-7 and V is TRBV29-1; 10 bases match TRBD1. V gave up 3 bases and J gave up 5 bases; unmatched junction bases: 1. CDR1 is SQVTM and CDR2 is ANQGSEA in the germline V gene. The CDR3 runs 12 residues. CDR3 nucleotide sequence: TGCAGCGTTGACGGGACAGGGGACGAGCAGTACTTC. This codes for CSVDGTGDEQYF.

The CDR3 region is CASSTLGGKRTQYF. As DNA, the CDR3 is TGTGCCAGCAGCACCTTGGGGGGGAAACGGACCCAGTACTTC. The chain couples TRBV7-8 to TRBJ2-5; 7 positions match TRBD2. V gave up 5 bases and J gave up 7 bases; unmatched junction bases: 10. The germline V gene encodes CDR1 SGHVS and CDR2 FQNEAQ. This CDR3 has 14 amino acids. Combining the CDR3 with reference TRBV7-8 and TRBJ2-5 gives the whole variable domain GAGVSQSPRYKVAKRGQDVALRCDPISGHVSLFWYQQALGQGPEFLTYFQNEAQLDKSGLPSDRFFAERPEGSVSTLKIQRTQQEDSAVYLCASSTLGGKRTQYFGPGTRLLVL.

In its sample, this clone was seen once. The chain uses TRBV6-1 and TRBJ1-1; TRBD1 is a possible D gene (6 bases). Germline V gives CDR1 MNHNS, CDR2 SASEGT. V was trimmed by 10 bases and J by 3 bases, leaving 21 bases between them. The CDR3 length is 15 residues. CDR3 sequence reads: CANQGSDHGDTEAFF. The CDR3 nucleotides read TGTGCCAACCAGGGGAGTGATCATGGGGACACTGAAGCTTTCTTT.

V is TRBV29-1 and J is TRBJ1-2; TRBD1 might be the D (6 bases). The V end lost 0 bases, the J end lost 5 bases, and 19 bases lay between the germline ends. The CDR3 runs to 16 residues. Germline lookup yields CDR1 SQVTM and CDR2 ANQGSEA. This chain's CDR3 is CSVEERERGGGYGYTF. The CDR3 region has the DNA TGCAGCGTTGAAGAACGGGAGCGAGGGGGTGGGTATGGCTACACCTTC.

Of note for this clone: Other nucleotide sequences from this sample produce the same CDR3. The chain links TRBV29-1 to TRBJ2-7, with TRBD1 matching over 10 bases. This CDR3 is 14 amino acids long. Germline values: CDR1 SQVTM, CDR2 ANQGSEA. V gave up 4 bases and J gave up 5 bases; unmatched junction bases: 8. Here the CDR3 reads CSVARDRGINEQYF. The DNA for the CDR3 is TGCAGCGTTGCCCGGGACAGGGGAATCAACGAGCAGTACTTC.

The rearrangement links TRBV29-1 to TRBJ2-2; 7 bases align to TRBD1. Germline assignment: CDR1 SQVTM and CDR2 ANQGSEA. With 3 bases clipped from V and 6 bases from J, the junction kept 10 bases outside the gene matches. The CDR3 runs to 15 residues. Written as DNA, the CDR3 is TGCAGCGTTGATTCAGGCACAGGGGAAGCCGGGGAGCTGTTTTTT. Translated, it gives CSVDSGTGEAGELFF.

The CDR3 DNA reads TGCGCCAGCTTCCGGACAGGGCAGATTTCGACCCAGTACTTC. Its translation: CASFRTGQISTQYF. The chain combines TRBV23-1 with TRBJ2-5; 8 positions match TRBD1. TRBV23-1 is flagged as an ORF with uncertain function. The CDR3 has 14 amino acids. V shed 8 bases and J 7 bases; nucleotides not matched to a gene: 12.